Listed below are T cell receptor beta chains from one sample, sequenced in a study of T cell responses to AZD1222 COVID-19 vaccine. Generated by immunoSEQ multiplex PCR, the TCRdb table keeps only in-frame clones and is missing some. The sample has 100,000 or so clones; roughly nine tenths are singletons. The source was peripheral blood, collected 28 days after the second AZD1222 dose. These receptors originate from an adult who received the AZD1222 COVID-19 vaccine. The CDR3 runs from the conserved cysteine through the conserved F or W. D genes are given only for firm matches.

V gene: TRBV24-1
D gene: TRBD1
J gene: TRBJ1-5
CDR3 DNA: TGTGCCACCAGTGATTTGGAAGGGACAGGGTTTCGCAATCAGCCCCAGCATTTT
CDR3 protein: CATSDLEGTGFRNQPQHF

V gene: TRBV19
D gene: TRBD1
J gene: TRBJ2-6
CDR3 DNA: TGTGCCAGTAGTATAGCCGGACAGGGGAACTATGCTGGGGCCAACGTCCTGACTTTC
CDR3 protein: CASSIAGQGNYAGANVLTF

V gene: TRBV7-2
D gene: NA
J gene: TRBJ1-1
CDR3 DNA: TGTGCCAGCAGCCCCGGGCGCGAGTGGAACACTGAAGCTTTCTTT
CDR3 protein: CASSPGREWNTEAFF

V gene: TRBV11-2
D gene: TRBD2
J gene: TRBJ2-7
CDR3 DNA: TGTGCCAGCAGCCCCAGGACTAGCGGAGCTTACGAGCAGTACTTC
CDR3 protein: CASSPRTSGAYEQYF

V gene: TRBV2
D gene: NA
J gene: TRBJ1-5
CDR3 DNA: TGTGCCAGCCGGGGGACAAATAGCAATCAGCCCCAGCATTTT
CDR3 protein: CASRGTNSNQPQHF

V gene: TRBV20-1
D gene: TRBD1
J gene: TRBJ2-7
CDR3 DNA: TGCAGTGCTGGTGGGACAGTCAGCTCCTACGAGCAGTACTTC
CDR3 protein: CSAGGTVSSYEQYF

V gene: TRBV5-8
D gene: NA
J gene: TRBJ1-1
CDR3 DNA: TGTGCCAGCAGCGGCCTTCCGGGACTTGTGAACACTGAAGCTTTCTTT
CDR3 protein: CASSGLPGLVNTEAFF

V gene: TRBV9
D gene: NA
J gene: TRBJ2-7
CDR3 DNA: TGTGCCAGCAGCGTAGGTCCAGCTACATCCTCCTACGAGCAGTACTTC
CDR3 protein: CASSVGPATSSYEQYF

V gene: TRBV11-2
D gene: NA
J gene: TRBJ2-7
CDR3 DNA: TGTGCCAGCAGCTTCGGACGTCTCAGCTCCTACGAGCAGTACTTC
CDR3 protein: CASSFGRLSSYEQYF

V gene: TRBV7-8
D gene: NA
J gene: TRBJ1-5
CDR3 DNA: TGTGCCAGCAGCTTAGGGCAGGTTAGCAATCAGCCCCAGCATTTT
CDR3 protein: CASSLGQVSNQPQHF

V gene: TRBV20-1
D gene: TRBD2
J gene: TRBJ2-7
CDR3 DNA: TGCAGTGCTGGGACTACCTACGAGCAGTACTTC
CDR3 protein: CSAGTTYEQYF